This T cell receptor (beta chain) emerged from a study of cytomegalovirus exposure and HLA in healthy donors. Germline CDR1 MNHEY, CDR2 SVGAGI. The ends lost 0 bases at V and 3 bases at J; junction bases unmatched: 6. The CDR3 consists of 16 residues. This PCR relied on a set of 60 Vbeta primers and 13 Jbeta primers. Using immunoSEQ multiplex PCR, the repertoire was profiled, and TCRdb retains in-frame clones only, with some absent. Its table lists 150,000 to 200,000 clones. Sequencing was performed on PBMCs. This receptor was identified in a man aged 25-40 years in good health and CMV-seronegative. The chain uses TRBV6-5 and TRBJ2-5; 8 bases are shared with TRBD2. The CDR3 loop reads CASSYSVGSGKETQYF. The CDR3 nucleotides read TGTGCCAGCAGTTACTCCGTTGGTAGCGGGAAAGAGACCCAGTACTTC.